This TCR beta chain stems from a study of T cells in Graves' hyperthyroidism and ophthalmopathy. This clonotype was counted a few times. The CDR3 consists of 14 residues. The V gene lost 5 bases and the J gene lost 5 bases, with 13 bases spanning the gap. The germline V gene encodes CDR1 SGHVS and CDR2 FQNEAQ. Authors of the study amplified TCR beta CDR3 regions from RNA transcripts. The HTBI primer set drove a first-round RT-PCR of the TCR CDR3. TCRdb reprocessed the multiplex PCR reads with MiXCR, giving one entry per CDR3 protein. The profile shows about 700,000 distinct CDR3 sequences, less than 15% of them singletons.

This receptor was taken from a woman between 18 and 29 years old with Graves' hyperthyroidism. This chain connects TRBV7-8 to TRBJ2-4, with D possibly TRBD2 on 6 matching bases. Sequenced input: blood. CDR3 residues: CASSPRWGENIQYF. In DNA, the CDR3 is TGTGCCAGCAGCCCTAGGTGGGGGGAAAACATTCAGTACTTC.